The source of this TCR beta chain is a study of blood T cell repertoires in COVID-19. Study in general: Donors in the United States, Italy and Spain gave samples during acute or convalescent COVID-19. Nucleic acid was either cDNA or gDNA, and it came from T cells, B-cell-depleted T cells, or PBMCs.

Germline lookup yields CDR1 SEHNR and CDR2 FQNEAQ (reference sequence). The CDR3 runs 14 residues. V was pared by 1 base and J by 3 bases, with 9 bases between. The table lists this clone with a count of one. Using immunoSEQ multiplex PCR, the repertoire was profiled, and TCRdb retains in-frame clones only, with some absent. Found here are 85,000 to 120,000 clones, more than 75% of them singletons; the top ten hold about 2.9%. Input material: peripheral blood. The receptor was derived from a middle-aged man with active or convalescent COVID-19. This chain joins TRBV7-9 and TRBJ1-2, with TRBD1 as a possible D gene (6 bases). The CDR3 loop is CASSLGGGDYGYTF. The CDR3 bases are TGTGCCAGCAGCTTAGGTGGGGGCGACTATGGCTACACCTTC.